A selection of T cell receptor beta chains follows, all from one sample in a study of graft-versus-host responses after intestinal transplantation. These TCRs' antigens remain unknown. Generated by immunoSEQ multiplex PCR, the TCRdb table keeps only in-frame clones and is missing some. Here the sample spans 100,000 to 120,000 clones, about 93% being singletons. Sequenced here: unstimulated CD8+ T cells sorted from spleen or lymph node cells, sampled before intestinal transplant. Receptors were obtained from a human donor who received an intestinal transplant. Each CDR3 is given with its conserved first and last residue. D genes are given only for firm matches. Rows give clone size only sometimes, using once, few, many, or a class for an expanded clone.

abundance	v_gene	j_gene	d_gene	CDR3aa	CDR3nt
NA	TRBV7-8	TRBJ2-5	TRBD1	CASSSATGRLGEQYF	TGTGCCAGCAGCTCCGCGACAGGGCGATTGGGAGAGCAGTACTTC
NA	TRBV5-1	TRBJ2-7	NA	CASSLGPVFTGLLGEQYF	TGCGCCAGCAGCTTAGGACCGGTATTTACAGGGCTCTTAGGAGAGCAGTACTTC
NA	TRBV7-7	TRBJ1-1	NA	CASSLASEAFF	TGTGCTAGCAGCTTAGCCAGTGAAGCTTTCTTT
NA	TRBV23-1	TRBJ2-5	NA	CASSQSYTQETQYF	TGCGCCAGCAGTCAATCATACACGCAAGAGACCCAGTACTTC
NA	TRBV13	TRBJ2-5	TRBD2	CASSLAGVETQYF	TGTGCCAGCAGCCTAGCGGGAGTAGAGACCCAGTACTTC
once	TRBV19	TRBJ1-1	NA	CASSIMGPAEAFF	TGTGCCAGTAGTATTATGGGGCCGGCTGAAGCTTTCTTT
NA	TRBV6-1	TRBJ2-7	TRBD1	CASRLGQGGYEQYF	TGTGCCAGCAGATTGGGACAGGGAGGGTACGAGCAGTACTTC
NA	TRBV10-3	TRBJ2-1	TRBD2	CAIRSSGSYNEQFF	TGTGCCATCAGATCTAGCGGATCCTACAATGAGCAGTTCTTC
NA	TRBV11-1	TRBJ2-7	NA	CASSLVAGGATYEQYF	TGTGCCAGCAGCTTAGTTGCAGGGGGGGCCACCTACGAGCAGTACTTC
NA	TRBV6-5	TRBJ2-1	TRBD2	CASSYELAGVGEQFF	TGTGCCAGCAGTTACGAACTAGCGGGAGTGGGTGAGCAGTTCTTC
NA	TRBV28	TRBJ2-7	NA	CASSSMASYEQYF	TGTGCCAGCAGCTCTATGGCCTCCTACGAGCAGTACTTC
NA	TRBV4-1	TRBJ2-7	TRBD2	CASSQDDGSGGYEQYF	TGCGCCAGCAGCCAAGACGACGGTAGCGGGGGGTACGAGCAGTACTTC
NA	TRBV10-2	TRBJ2-7	NA	CASSVEGEQYF	TGCGCCAGCAGTGTTGAGGGAGAGCAGTACTTC
once	TRBV11-2	TRBJ2-5	TRBD1	CASSPIGGSFQETQYF	TGTGCCAGCAGCCCAATAGGGGGCTCGTTTCAAGAGACCCAGTACTTC
few	TRBV4-1	TRBJ2-1	NA	CASSRVLGRGDEQFF	TGCGCCAGCAGCCGAGTACTTGGGAGGGGGGACGAGCAGTTCTTC
NA	TRBV10-3	TRBJ1-1	NA	CAISRVLDTEAFF	TGTGCCATCAGCAGGGTTCTGGACACTGAAGCTTTCTTT
NA	TRBV9	TRBJ2-5	NA	CASSVGGGQETQYF	TGTGCCAGCAGCGTAGGTGGGGGCCAAGAGACCCAGTACTTC
NA	TRBV5-4	TRBJ1-1	NA	CASSLDGGYTEAFF	TGTGCCAGCAGCTTGGATGGAGGCTACACTGAAGCTTTCTTT
NA	TRBV6-6	TRBJ2-2	NA	CASSFPNTGELFF	TGTGCCAGCAGTTTTCCGAACACCGGGGAGCTGTTTTTT
few	TRBV5-6	TRBJ1-3	NA	CASSLPSSGNTIYF	TGTGCCAGCAGCTTGCCGTCCTCTGGAAACACCATATATTTT
NA	TRBV27	TRBJ1-1	NA	CASSLYAGSHTEAFF	TGTGCCAGCAGTTTATATGCGGGGTCGCACACTGAAGCTTTCTTT
NA	TRBV4-2	TRBJ2-3	TRBD2	CASSHYPPDGSGIWDTQYF	TGTGCCAGCAGCCACTACCCCCCCGATGGTAGCGGGATTTGGGATACGCAGTATTTT
NA	TRBV6-5	TRBJ2-1	NA	CASSYSISAEQFF	TGTGCCAGCAGTTACTCGATCTCGGCAGAGCAGTTCTTC
NA	TRBV25-1	TRBJ1-6	NA	CASSVTGTSYNSPLHF	TGTGCCAGCAGTGTCACAGGGACCTCCTATAATTCACCCCTCCACTTT
NA	TRBV5-6	TRBJ1-5	NA	CASSLRTGRLPQHF	TGTGCCAGCAGCTTGCGGACGGGGCGATTGCCCCAGCATTTT
NA	TRBV9	TRBJ2-7	TRBD2	CASSVSGTYEQYF	TGTGCCAGCAGCGTCAGCGGGACCTACGAGCAGTACTTC
NA	TRBV7-8	TRBJ1-1	NA	CASSLPGQPLNTEAFF	TGTGCCAGCAGCTTACCGGGACAACCCCTGAACACTGAAGCTTTCTTT
NA	TRBV6-5	TRBJ2-7	TRBD2	CASSLTGLASSEQYF	TGTGCCAGCAGTTTAACGGGACTAGCGAGTTCCGAGCAGTACTTC
NA	TRBV6-5	TRBJ1-1	TRBD1	CASSGQDFTEAFF	TGTGCCAGCAGTGGACAGGATTTCACTGAAGCTTTCTTT
NA	TRBV27	TRBJ1-4	NA	CASSFREKLFF	TGTGCCAGCAGTTTTCGGGAAAAACTGTTTTTT
NA	TRBV4-1	TRBJ1-3	NA	CASSYMMSTGNTIYF	TGCGCCAGCAGCTACATGATGAGTACTGGAAACACCATATATTTT
NA	TRBV7-2	TRBJ1-3	NA	CASSFTGSSGNTIYF	TGTGCCAGCAGCTTTACAGGGTCCTCTGGAAACACCATATATTTT
NA	TRBV15	TRBJ2-2	TRBD1	CATSRSTGHFELFF	TGTGCCACCAGCAGATCGACAGGGCACTTTGAGCTGTTTTTT
NA	TRBV4-1	TRBJ2-7	NA	CASSQDVSLTYEQYF	TGCGCCAGCAGCCAAGATGTGAGCCTTACCTACGAGCAGTACTTC
NA	TRBV9	TRBJ1-1	NA	CASSVGPYAANTEAFF	TGTGCCAGCAGCGTAGGACCCTATGCAGCGAACACTGAAGCTTTCTTT
once	TRBV29-1	TRBJ2-7	NA	CSVELAPTSYEQYF	TGCAGCGTTGAGTTGGCTCCCACCTCCTACGAGCAGTACTTC
NA	TRBV27	TRBJ2-3	NA	CASGLVDTQYF	TGTGCCAGCGGATTAGTAGATACGCAGTATTTT
once	TRBV7-9	TRBJ1-1	TRBD1	CASPRGEDTEAFF	TGTGCCAGCCCCAGGGGGGAAGACACTGAAGCTTTCTTT
NA	TRBV6-1	TRBJ2-2	NA	CASSERDTNTGELFF	TGTGCCAGCAGTGAAAGGGACACTAACACCGGGGAGCTGTTTTTT
NA	TRBV5-1	TRBJ1-5	NA	CASSLDSPRQPQHF	TGCGCCAGCAGCTTGGATTCCCCGCGGCAGCCCCAGCATTTT
NA	TRBV28	TRBJ2-5	TRBD2	CASSLFAGGEETQYF	TGTGCCAGCAGTTTATTCGCGGGAGGAGAAGAGACCCAGTACTTC
NA	TRBV5-1	TRBJ1-1	NA	CASSVVERPEAFF	TGCGCCAGCAGCGTAGTGGAGAGGCCTGAAGCTTTCTTT
NA	TRBV5-6	TRBJ1-2	NA	CASSLAGSERNYGYTF	TGTGCCAGCAGCTTGGCCGGCAGCGAAAGAAACTATGGCTACACCTTC
NA	TRBV7-9	TRBJ1-4	NA	CASSSGGRLTNEKLFF	TGTGCCAGCAGTTCCGGGGGAAGGCTTACAAATGAAAAACTGTTTTTT
NA	TRBV5-4	TRBJ1-2	NA	CASSFGWVYTF	TGTGCCAGCAGCTTTGGGTGGGTCTACACCTTC
NA	TRBV4-1	TRBJ1-5	NA	CASSQDPLLAQPQHF	TGCGCCAGCAGCCAAGATCCCCTCCTGGCCCAGCCCCAGCATTTT
NA	TRBV10-1	TRBJ1-1	TRBD1	CASSESGTGTEAFF	TGCGCCAGCAGTGAGTCGGGGACAGGGACTGAAGCTTTCTTT
NA	TRBV13	TRBJ1-1	NA	CASSLGGARNTEAFF	TGTGCCAGCAGCTTAGGGGGGGCGCGGAACACTGAAGCTTTCTTT
once	TRBV27	TRBJ1-2	NA	CASSSYRGNYGGYGYTF	TGTGCCAGCAGTTCATATAGGGGAAACTACGGGGGCTATGGCTACACCTTC
NA	TRBV12-2	TRBJ1-2	NA	CASRLAGGATRFYGYTF	TGTGCAAGTCGCCTCGCGGGGGGTGCCACACGCTTCTATGGCTACACCTTC
NA	TRBV29-1	TRBJ1-1	NA	CSVDLGAEAFF	TGCAGCGTCGATTTGGGCGCTGAAGCTTTCTTT
NA	TRBV19	TRBJ2-7	TRBD1	CASSIAAGGSYEQYF	TGTGCCAGTAGTATTGCTGCAGGGGGATCCTACGAGCAGTACTTC
NA	TRBV11-2	TRBJ2-1	TRBD2	CASSFPGLAGEGEQFF	TGTGCCAGCAGCTTCCCGGGACTAGCGGGAGAGGGTGAGCAGTTCTTC